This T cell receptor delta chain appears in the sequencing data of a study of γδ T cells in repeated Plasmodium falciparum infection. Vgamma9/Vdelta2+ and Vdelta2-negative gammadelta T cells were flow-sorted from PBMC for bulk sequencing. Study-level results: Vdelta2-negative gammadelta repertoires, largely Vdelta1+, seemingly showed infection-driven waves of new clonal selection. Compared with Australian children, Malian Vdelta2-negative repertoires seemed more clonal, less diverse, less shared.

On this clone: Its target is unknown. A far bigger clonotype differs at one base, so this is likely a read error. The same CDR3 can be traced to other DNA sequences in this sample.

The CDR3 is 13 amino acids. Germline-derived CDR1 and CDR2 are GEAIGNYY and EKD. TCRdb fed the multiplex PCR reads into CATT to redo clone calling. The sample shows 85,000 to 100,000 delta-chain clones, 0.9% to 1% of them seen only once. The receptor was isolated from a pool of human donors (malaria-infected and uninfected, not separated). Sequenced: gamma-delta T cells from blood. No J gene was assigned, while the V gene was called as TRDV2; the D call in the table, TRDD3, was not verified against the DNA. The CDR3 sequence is CACDFLRDDKLIF. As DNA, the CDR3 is TGTGCCTGTGACTTCCTCCGGGATGATAAGCTCATCTTT.